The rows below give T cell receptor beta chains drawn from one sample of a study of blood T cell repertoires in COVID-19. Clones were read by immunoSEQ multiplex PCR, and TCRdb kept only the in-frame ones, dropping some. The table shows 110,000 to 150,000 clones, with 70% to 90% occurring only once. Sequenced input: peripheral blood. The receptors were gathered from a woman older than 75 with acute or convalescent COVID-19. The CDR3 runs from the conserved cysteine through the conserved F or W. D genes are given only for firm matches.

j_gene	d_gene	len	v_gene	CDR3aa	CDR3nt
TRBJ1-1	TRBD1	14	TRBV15	CATSRDGTGAEAFF	TGTGCCACCAGCAGAGATGGGACAGGGGCTGAAGCTTTCTTT
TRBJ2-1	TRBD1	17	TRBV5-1	CASSLAGGGGTRNEQFF	TGCGCCAGCAGCTTGGCAGGGGGCGGTGGGACTCGAAATGAGCAGTTCTTC
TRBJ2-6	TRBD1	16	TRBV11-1	CASSLQGASGANVLTF	TGTGCCAGCAGCTTGCAGGGGGCTTCTGGGGCCAACGTCCTGACTTTC
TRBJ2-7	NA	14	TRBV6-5	CASSYVQGSSEQYF	TGTGCCAGCAGTTACGTACAGGGAAGTTCCGAGCAGTACTTC
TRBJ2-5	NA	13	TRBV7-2	CASSFGQQETQYF	TGTGCCAGCAGCTTTGGGCAGCAAGAGACCCAGTACTTC
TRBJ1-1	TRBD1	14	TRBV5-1	CASTWDRMNTEAFF	TGCGCCAGCACTTGGGACAGGATGAACACTGAAGCTTTCTTT
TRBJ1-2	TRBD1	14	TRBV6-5	CASSYGRGDYGYTF	TGTGCCAGCAGTTACGGCAGGGGGGACTATGGCTACACCTTC
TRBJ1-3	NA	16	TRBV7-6	CASSLALTGVGNTIYF	TGTGCCAGCAGCTTAGCGCTTACGGGGGTCGGAAACACCATATATTTT
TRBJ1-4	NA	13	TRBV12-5	CASGLVLEGRLFF	TGTGCTAGTGGTTTGGTACTGGAGGGCCGTCTGTTTTTT
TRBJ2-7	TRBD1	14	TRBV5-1	CASSTRTGGYEQYF	TGCGCCAGCAGCACTCGGACAGGGGGCTACGAGCAGTACTTC
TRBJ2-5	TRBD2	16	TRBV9	CASSVDGSGGQETQYF	TGTGCCAGCAGCGTAGATGGTAGCGGGGGGCAAGAGACCCAGTACTTC
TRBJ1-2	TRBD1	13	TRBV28	CASSADRNYGYTF	TGTGCCAGCAGCGCGGACAGGAACTATGGCTACACCTTC
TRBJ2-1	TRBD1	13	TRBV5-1	CASSLTGTGEQFF	TGCGCCAGCAGCTTAACCGGGACAGGGGAGCAGTTCTTC
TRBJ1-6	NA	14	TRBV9	CASSAVQGGSPLHF	TGTGCCAGCAGCGCCGTTCAGGGCGGTTCACCCCTCCACTTT
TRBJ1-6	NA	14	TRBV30	CAWIKETGNSPLHF	TGTGCCTGGATCAAGGAAACGGGTAATTCACCCCTCCACTTT
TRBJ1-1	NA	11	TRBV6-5	CASRTGEEAFF	TGTGCCAGCAGAACGGGGGAGGAAGCTTTCTTT